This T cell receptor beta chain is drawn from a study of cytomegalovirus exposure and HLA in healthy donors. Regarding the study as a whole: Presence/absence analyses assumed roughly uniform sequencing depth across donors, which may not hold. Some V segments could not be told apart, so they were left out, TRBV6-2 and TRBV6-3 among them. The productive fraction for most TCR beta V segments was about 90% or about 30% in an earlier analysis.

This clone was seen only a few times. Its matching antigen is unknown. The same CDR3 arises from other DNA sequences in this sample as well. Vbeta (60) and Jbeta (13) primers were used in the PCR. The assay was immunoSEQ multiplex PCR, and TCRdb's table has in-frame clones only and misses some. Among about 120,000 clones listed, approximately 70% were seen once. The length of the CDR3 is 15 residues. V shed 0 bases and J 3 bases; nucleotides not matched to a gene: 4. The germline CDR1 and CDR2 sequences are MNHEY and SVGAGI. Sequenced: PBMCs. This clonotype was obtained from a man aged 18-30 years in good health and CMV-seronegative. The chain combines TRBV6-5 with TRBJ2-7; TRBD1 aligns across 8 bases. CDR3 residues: CASSYSGQENYEQYF. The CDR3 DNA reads TGTGCCAGCAGTTACTCGGGACAGGAAAACTACGAGCAGTACTTC.